The rows below give T cell receptor beta chains drawn from one sample of a study of OX40 agonist ivuxolimab in advanced cancers. Profiled with immunoSEQ multiplex PCR; TCRdb holds only in-frame clones, not every one. The sample includes 55,000 to 70,000 clones, around 83% seen only once; the top ten take about 4.8%. Source: CD4+ or CD8+ T cells sorted from blood, taken in a trial of the OX40 agonist ivuxolimab. These TCRs come from an adult with an advanced solid tumor such as melanoma, head and neck, liver or kidney cancer. CDR3s include the opening cysteine and the closing phenylalanine or tryptophan. A D gene is named only where the DNA matches it firmly. Clone size is not always given. Where it is, it says once, few, many or a class for expanded clones.

TRBV7-8	TRBJ2-5	-	-	TGTGCCAGCAGTCCAGGACAACGAGAGGAGACCCAGTACTTC	CASSPGQREETQYF
TRBV2	TRBJ2-2	-	-	TGTGCCAGCAGTGAATTTTGGGGGAACACCGGGGAGCTGTTTTTT	CASSEFWGNTGELFF
TRBV27	TRBJ2-1	-	-	TGTGCCAGCAGTTTAGCAAATGAGCAGTTCTTC	CASSLANEQFF
TRBV28	TRBJ1-2	-	once	TGTGCCAGCAGTTTGGCAGGGGCTGATGGCTACACCTTC	CASSLAGADGYTF
TRBV10-2	TRBJ2-7	-	-	TGCGCCAGCAGAGGGGGGGACGGGAGCTCCTACGAGCAGTACTTC	CASRGGDGSSYEQYF
TRBV6-1	TRBJ2-3	-	-	TGTGCCAGCAGTGAAGCGGTCGGGTGGGGTGGGAGAGGAGATACGCAGTATTTT	CASSEAVGWGGRGDTQYF
TRBV6-5	TRBJ1-2	-	once	TGTGCCAGCTCCGGGACCCTAAAGGGCTACACCTTC	CASSGTLKGYTF
TRBV7-6	TRBJ2-5	-	-	TGTGCCAGCAGTATAGGCCTAGGGGCCCAGTACTTC	CASSIGLGAQYF
TRBV6-1	TRBJ1-5	TRBD1	-	TGTGCCGGCAGTGATTTGGGACAGGGAATAGGGCAGCCCCAGCATTTT	CAGSDLGQGIGQPQHF
TRBV7-3	TRBJ2-1	-	-	TGTGCCAGCAGCTTAAGTCCGGGCAATGAGCAGTTCTTC	CASSLSPGNEQFF
TRBV6-1	TRBJ2-2	-	-	TGTGCCAGCAGTAGGACCACCGGGGAGCTGTTTTTT	CASSRTTGELFF
TRBV6-1	TRBJ2-3	-	-	TGTGCCAGCACCCGGGGGACCGTCACAGATACGCAGTATTTT	CASTRGTVTDTQYF
TRBV7-8	TRBJ1-3	TRBD1	-	TGTGCCAGCAGCCGAATGCTAGGGGACAGGGGGAAAGGAAACACCATATATTTT	CASSRMLGDRGKGNTIYF
TRBV19	TRBJ1-2	-	-	TGTGCCAGTAGTATTTACAGGTCCTCTTCTAACTATGGCTACACCTTC	CASSIYRSSSNYGYTF
TRBV6-1	TRBJ2-7	-	-	TGTGCCAGCAGTGAAGGGGGTTGGGTACGCTACGAGCAGTACTTC	CASSEGGWVRYEQYF
TRBV7-9	TRBJ2-3	TRBD2	-	TGTGCCAGCAGCTCCCCTCGGGTAGCGGGAAGTACAGATACGCAGTATTTT	CASSSPRVAGSTDTQYF
TRBV7-9	TRBJ1-1	-	once	TGTGCCAGCACCATACTGGGGGTAGGGTCGAACACTGAAGCTTTCTTT	CASTILGVGSNTEAFF
TRBV5-4	TRBJ2-7	TRBD2	-	TGTGCCAGCAGCCCGGGGGGGCTAGCGGGATCCTACGAGCAGTACTTC	CASSPGGLAGSYEQYF
TRBV1	TRBJ1-5	-	medium-sized	TGCACCAGCAGAACAGGGAGTTGGAATCAGCCCCAGCATTTT	CTSRTGSWNQPQHF
TRBV5-1	TRBJ1-1	TRBD1	once	TGCGCCAGCAGTCTACAGGGGGGAAGGACTGAAGCTTTCTTT	CASSLQGGRTEAFF
TRBV7-3	TRBJ2-1	-	-	TGTGCCAGCAGCCCAGGGGTTAGCTCCTACAATGAGCAGTTCTTC	CASSPGVSSYNEQFF
TRBV18	TRBJ2-5	TRBD1	-	TGTGCCAGCTCACCACCGTGGCGGGACAGGGGGCTCCAAGAGACCCAGTACTTC	CASSPPWRDRGLQETQYF
TRBV6-6	TRBJ1-4	-	-	TGTGCCAGCAGGAAGGGAAACGAAAAACTGTTTTTT	CASRKGNEKLFF
TRBV2	TRBJ1-5	-	-	TGTGCCTGGGGGGGTATCAATCAGCCCCAGCATTTT	CAWGGINQPQHF
TRBV11-2	TRBJ1-3	-	-	TGTGCCAGCAGCCCCCACAGGGACACCATATATTTT	CASSPHRDTIYF
TRBV10-3	TRBJ2-7	TRBD2	-	TGTGCCATCAGAGGGACTAGCGGGAGATACGAGCAGTACTTC	CAIRGTSGRYEQYF
TRBV27	TRBJ2-5	-	-	TGTGCCAGCAGTCGGTGGCAGCAAGAGACCCAGTACTTC	CASSRWQQETQYF
TRBV13	TRBJ2-5	TRBD2	once	TGTGCCAGCAGCTTTGGGACTAGCGGGGACCAAGAGACCCAGTACTTC	CASSFGTSGDQETQYF
TRBV5-4	TRBJ1-5	TRBD1	-	TGTGCCAGCAGCAAGGGACAGGGGAGCAATCAGCCCCAGCATTTT	CASSKGQGSNQPQHF
TRBV30	TRBJ2-2	-	-	TGTGCCTGGACTGGCCCGTCTGCTTACACCGGGGAGCTGTTTTTT	CAWTGPSAYTGELFF
TRBV6-5	TRBJ2-7	-	few	TGTGCCAGCACAAACGGGAACGAGCAGTACTTC	CASTNGNEQYF
TRBV2	TRBJ1-6	-	-	TGTGCCAGCAGTGACAGGGACTATAATTCACCCCTCCACTTT	CASSDRDYNSPLHF
TRBV10-3	TRBJ1-1	-	-	TGTGCCATCAGTGAAGTCCGCATGAACACTGAAGCTTTCTTT	CAISEVRMNTEAFF
TRBV29-1	TRBJ1-1	-	-	TGCAGCGTTGGGACAGCTAACACTGAAGCTTTCTTT	CSVGTANTEAFF
TRBV13	TRBJ2-1	-	-	TGTGCCAGCAGCTTAAAAACTTGGGCGGTTCGTCATCATGAGCAGTTCTTC	CASSLKTWAVRHHEQFF
TRBV9	TRBJ2-5	-	-	TGTGCCAGCAGCGCCACTATATCCCGGGAGACCCAGTACTTC	CASSATISRETQYF
TRBV18	TRBJ2-1	-	-	TGTGCCAGCTCTGCCGGGACAAGCAATGAGCAGTTCTTC	CASSAGTSNEQFF
TRBV7-3	TRBJ1-5	-	-	TGTGCCAGCAGCTTAGGCAATCAGCCCCAGCATTTT	CASSLGNQPQHF
TRBV21-1	TRBJ2-7	-	-	TGTGCCAGCAGCAAACGGACTGACAGGGTCGGGTACGAGCAGTACTTC	CASSKRTDRVGYEQYF
TRBV5-1	TRBJ2-7	-	-	TGCGCCAGCAGCCGGCTTGGGGGGGGCTCCCACGAGCAGTACTTC	CASSRLGGGSHEQYF